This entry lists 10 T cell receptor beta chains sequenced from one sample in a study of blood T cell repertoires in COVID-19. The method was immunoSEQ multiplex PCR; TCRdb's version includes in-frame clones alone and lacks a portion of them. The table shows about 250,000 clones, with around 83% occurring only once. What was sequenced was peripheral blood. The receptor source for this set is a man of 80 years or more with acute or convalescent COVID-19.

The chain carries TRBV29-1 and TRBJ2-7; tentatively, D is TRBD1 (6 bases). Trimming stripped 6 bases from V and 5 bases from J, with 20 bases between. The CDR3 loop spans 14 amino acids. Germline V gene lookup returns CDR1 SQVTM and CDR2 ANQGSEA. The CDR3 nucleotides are TGCAGCGTGGCTCAAAGACAGGCCAGCGACGAGCAGTACTTC. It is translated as CSVAQRQASDEQYF.

CDR3 sequence reads: CASSLGGPRGLDLTDTQYF. The CDR3 DNA follows: TGCGCCAGCAGCTTGGGAGGGCCGCGAGGGTTAGACCTCACAGATACGCAGTATTTT. V gene TRBV5-1 combines with J gene TRBJ2-3, with a weak D call TRBD2 (5 bases). The germline V gene has CDR1 SGHRS and CDR2 YFSETQ. This CDR3 is built from 19 residues. V was cut by 0 bases and J by 2 bases, with 22 bases left in between.

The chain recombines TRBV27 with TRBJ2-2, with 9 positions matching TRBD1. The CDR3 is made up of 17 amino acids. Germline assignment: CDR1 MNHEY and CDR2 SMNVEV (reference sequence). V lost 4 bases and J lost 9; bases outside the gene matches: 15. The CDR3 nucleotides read TGTGCCAGCAGTTCTCACTCGGGACAGGGTCAGGGAAGGGAGCTGTTTTTT. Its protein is CASSSHSGQGQGRELFF.

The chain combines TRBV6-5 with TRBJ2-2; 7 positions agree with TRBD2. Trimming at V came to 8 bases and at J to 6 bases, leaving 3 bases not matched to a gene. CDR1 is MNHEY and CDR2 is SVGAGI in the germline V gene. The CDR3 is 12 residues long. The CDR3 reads CASGRVPGELFF. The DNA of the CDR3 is TGTGCCAGCGGGAGGGTTCCCGGGGAGCTGTTTTTT.

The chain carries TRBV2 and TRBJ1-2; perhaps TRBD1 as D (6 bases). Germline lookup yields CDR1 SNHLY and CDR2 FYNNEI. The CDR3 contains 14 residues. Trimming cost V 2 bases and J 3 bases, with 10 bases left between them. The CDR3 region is CASSEQGPYYGYTF. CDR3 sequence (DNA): TGTGCCAGCAGTGAACAGGGGCCCTACTATGGCTACACCTTC.

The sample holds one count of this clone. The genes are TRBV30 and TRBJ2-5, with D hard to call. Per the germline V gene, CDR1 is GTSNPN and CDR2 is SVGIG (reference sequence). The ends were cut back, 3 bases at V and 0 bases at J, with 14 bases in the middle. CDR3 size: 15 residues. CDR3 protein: CAWSLSLTYQETQYF. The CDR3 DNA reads TGTGCCTGGAGCCTATCCCTCACGTACCAAGAGACCCAGTACTTC.

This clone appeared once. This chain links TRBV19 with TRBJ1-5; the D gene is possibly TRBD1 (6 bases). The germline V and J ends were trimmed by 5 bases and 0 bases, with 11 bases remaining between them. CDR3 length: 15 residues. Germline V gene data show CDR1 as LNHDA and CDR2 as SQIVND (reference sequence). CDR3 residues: CASSLTGGSNQPQHF. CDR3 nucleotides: TGTGCCAGTAGTCTGACAGGCGGTAGCAATCAGCCCCAGCATTTT.

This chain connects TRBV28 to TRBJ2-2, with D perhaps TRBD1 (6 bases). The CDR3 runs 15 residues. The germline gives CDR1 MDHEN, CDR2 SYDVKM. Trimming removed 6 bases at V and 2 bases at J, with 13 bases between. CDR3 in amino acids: CASSKGGLNTGELFF. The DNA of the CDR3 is TGTGCCAGCAGCAAAGGGGGTCTCAACACCGGGGAGCTGTTTTTT.

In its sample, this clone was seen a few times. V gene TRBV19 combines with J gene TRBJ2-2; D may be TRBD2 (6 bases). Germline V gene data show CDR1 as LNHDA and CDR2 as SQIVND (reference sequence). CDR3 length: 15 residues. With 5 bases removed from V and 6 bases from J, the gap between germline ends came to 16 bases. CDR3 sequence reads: CASSPGAGSAGELFF. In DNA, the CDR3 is TGTGCCAGTAGTCCTGGAGCGGGTTCGGCCGGGGAGCTGTTTTTT.

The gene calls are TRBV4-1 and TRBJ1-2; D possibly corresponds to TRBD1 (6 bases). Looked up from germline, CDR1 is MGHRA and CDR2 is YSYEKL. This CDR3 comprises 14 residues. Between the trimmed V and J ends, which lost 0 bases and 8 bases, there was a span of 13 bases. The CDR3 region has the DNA TGCGCCAGCAGCCAAGACAGGGGCGCGAGAGGCTACACCTTC. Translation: CASSQDRGARGYTF.